The 9 T cell receptor beta chains below all came from one sample that was sequenced in a study of blood T cell repertoires in COVID-19. Clones were read by immunoSEQ multiplex PCR, and TCRdb kept only the in-frame ones, dropping some. The profile shows more than 110,000 clones, approximately 87% of them singletons. The sample consisted of peripheral blood. All receptors come from a woman aged 40 to 49 with acute or convalescent COVID-19.

The V call is TRBV7-2, the J call TRBJ1-1; D unclear. Trimming removed 1 base from V and 1 base from J, with 10 bases in between. CDR3 length equals 15 residues. The V gene's germline CDR1 is SGHTA and CDR2 FQGNSA. CDR3 DNA: TGTGCCAGCAGCTTAGAGTTGGCGGGGAACACTGAAGCTTTCTTT. Its protein is CASSLELAGNTEAFF.

V is TRBV4-3 and J is TRBJ1-3; D ambiguous. The length of the CDR3 is 15 residues. The germline gives CDR1 LGHNA, CDR2 YSLEER. The germline V and J ends were trimmed by 0 bases and 7 bases, with 13 bases remaining between them. The CDR3 spells CASSQDYAGMNTIYF. The DNA of the CDR3 is TGCGCCAGCAGCCAAGATTACGCAGGAATGAACACCATATATTTT.

The rearrangement uses TRBV21-1 and TRBJ1-2; the table's TRBD1 call for D was not verified on the DNA. TRBV21-1 is designated a pseudogene. The CDR3 loop spans 10 amino acids. As DNA, the CDR3 is TGTGCCAGCAGCAAATTTAGGGGCCTATTC. The encoded protein is CASSKFRGLF.

The chain couples TRBV19 to TRBJ1-1; 10 nucleotides align to TRBD1. This CDR3 is built from 15 residues. V trimming: 4 bases; J trimming: 4 bases; junction bases outside the gene matches: 6. Looked up from germline, CDR1 is LNHDA and CDR2 is SQIVND (reference sequence). For the CDR3, the DNA is TGTGCCAGTAGTAGGGGACAGGGGATGGTCACTGAAGCTTTCTTT. It codes for CASSRGQGMVTEAFF.

V is TRBV13 and J is TRBJ1-4; TRBD1 aligns across 7 bases. The CDR3 is made up of 13 amino acids. Unmatched junction bases numbered 0, after V lost 4 bases and J lost 4 bases. Germline values: CDR1 PRHDT, CDR2 FYEKMQ (reference sequence). CDR3: CASSYRGNEKLFF. DNA for the CDR3: TGTGCCAGCAGCTACAGGGGTAATGAAAAACTGTTTTTT.

The V gene is TRBV5-4, the J gene TRBJ2-1; 9 bases match TRBD1. The CDR3 is made up of 17 amino acids. Germline V gene sequence: CDR1 SGHNT, CDR2 YYREEE (reference sequence). The V gene end was trimmed by 3 bases and the J gene end by 6 bases; junction bases not matched to a gene: 13. In DNA form, the CDR3 reads TGTGCCAGCAGCTCCTCCAGCCTACAGGGGGCGAGCAATGAGCAGTTCTTC. Protein: CASSSSSLQGASNEQFF.

The genes are TRBV2 and TRBJ1-2; D not certain. This CDR3 spans 14 amino acids. Germline V CDR1 and CDR2: SNHLY, FYNNEI. Trimming pared 2 bases from V and 2 bases from J, leaving 9 bases between. CDR3 protein: CASSESQENYGYTF. The CDR3 DNA reads as TGTGCCAGCAGTGAATCCCAGGAAAACTATGGCTACACCTTC.

The V gene is TRBV11-2, the J gene TRBJ1-1; D is uncertain. CDR1 is SGHAT and CDR2 is FQNNGV in the germline V gene. V was pared by 6 bases and J by 4 bases, with 9 bases between. There are 12 residues in the CDR3. As DNA, the CDR3 is TGTGCCAGCAGGAGACTGAGCACTGAAGCTTTCTTT. It encodes CASRRLSTEAFF.

The chain recombines TRBV7-2 with TRBJ1-6; 8 nucleotides line up with TRBD1. The CDR3 sequence is 14 residues long. After removal of 4 bases from V and 9 bases from J, the junction contained 5 bases not matched to a gene. Germline V lookup: CDR1 SGHTA, CDR2 FQGNSA. The chain's CDR3 is CASSSGQGRSPLHF. CDR3 nucleotides: TGTGCCAGCAGCTCAGGACAGGGCCGTTCACCCCTCCACTTT.